This T cell receptor beta chain was obtained from a study of shared clonotypes between healthy human individuals. As regards this clone: Its antigen is not identified.

Study-wide points: It was anticipated that sequencing depth would influence how many clonotypes donors shared.

The CDR3 length is 13 residues. Germline loops: CDR1 SGHVS, CDR2 FQNEAQ. V was clipped by 5 bases and J by 8 bases; unmatched bases: 5. The authors ran the assay at deep level. Produced via immunoSEQ multiplex PCR; TCRdb's table is partial and in-frame only. The data show over a million clones, about 76% seen once. This receptor was taken from a man between 18 and 35 years old in good health. Sequencing was performed on memory CD4+ T cells sorted from blood. Subset given: CD45RA-negative fraction. The rearrangement joins TRBV7-8 to TRBJ2-2, with 7 bases lining up with TRBD1. The CDR3: CASSRPGQGELFF. DNA for the CDR3: TGTGCCAGCAGCAGACCGGGACAGGGGGAGCTGTTTTTT.